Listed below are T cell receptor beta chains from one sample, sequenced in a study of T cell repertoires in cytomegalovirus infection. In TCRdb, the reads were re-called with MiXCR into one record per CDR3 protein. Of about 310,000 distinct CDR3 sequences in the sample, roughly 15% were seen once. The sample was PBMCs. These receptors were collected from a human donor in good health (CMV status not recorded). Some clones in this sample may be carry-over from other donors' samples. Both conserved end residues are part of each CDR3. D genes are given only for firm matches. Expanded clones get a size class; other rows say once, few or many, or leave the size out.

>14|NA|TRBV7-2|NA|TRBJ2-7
TGTGCCAGCAGCACTACCGTGGGGGGTTACGAGCAGTACTTC
CASSTTVGGYEQYF
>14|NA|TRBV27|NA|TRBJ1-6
TGTGCCAGCAGGGGGCGGGGAAACGGTTCACCCCTCCACTTT
CASRGRGNGSPLHF
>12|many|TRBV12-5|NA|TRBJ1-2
TGTGCTAGTGGTTTTGGTGGATATGGCTACACCTTC
CASGFGGYGYTF
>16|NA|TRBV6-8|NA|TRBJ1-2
TGTGCCAGCAGTTCCATTTTCGTTTCAAATAACTATGGCTACACCTTC
CASSSIFVSNNYGYTF
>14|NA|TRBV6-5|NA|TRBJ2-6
TGTGCCAGCGGCAAGGACTCTGGGGCCAACGTCCTGACTTTC
CASGKDSGANVLTF
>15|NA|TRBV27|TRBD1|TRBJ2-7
TGTGCCAGCAGTCGAATGGGACAGGTGGGAGCGGAGCAGTACTTC
CASSRMGQVGAEQYF
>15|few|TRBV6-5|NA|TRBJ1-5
TGTGCCAGCAGTTACTCGGGGGAGGCCTATCAGCCCCAGCATTTT
CASSYSGEAYQPQHF
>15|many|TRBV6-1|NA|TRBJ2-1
TGTGCCAGCAGTGAACCCCAGGGATGGCCAAATGAGCAGTTCTTC
CASSEPQGWPNEQFF
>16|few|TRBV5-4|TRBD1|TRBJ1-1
TGTGCCAGCAGCCGTCGACAGGGGGCAGGAAACACTGAAGCTTTCTTT
CASSRRQGAGNTEAFF
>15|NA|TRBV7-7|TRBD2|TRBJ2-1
TGTGCTAGCAGCGATAGCGGGGGGGCGAGAAGTGAGCAGTTCTTC
CASSDSGGARSEQFF
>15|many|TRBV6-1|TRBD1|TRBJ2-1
TGTGCCAGCACTCATCATCAGGGGGCGACCAATGAGCAGTTCTTC
CASTHHQGATNEQFF
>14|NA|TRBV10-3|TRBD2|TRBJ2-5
TGTGCCATCAGTGACCGGACTAGTGAAGAGACCCAGTACTTC
CAISDRTSEETQYF
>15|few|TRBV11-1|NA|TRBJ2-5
TGTGCCAGCAGCCCTAGGGACGGCCTTGAGGAGACCCAGTACTTC
CASSPRDGLEETQYF
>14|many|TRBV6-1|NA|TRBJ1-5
TGTGCCAGCAGTGAAGGCGGGAATTATCAGCCCCAGCATTTT
CASSEGGNYQPQHF
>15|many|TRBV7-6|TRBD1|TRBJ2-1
TGTGCCAGCAGCCGGGGACAGGGGAAGTTCAATGAGCAGTTCTTC
CASSRGQGKFNEQFF
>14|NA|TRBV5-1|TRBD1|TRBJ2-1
TGCGCCAGCAGCTTAGGGACAGTTTACAATGAGCAGTTCTTC
CASSLGTVYNEQFF
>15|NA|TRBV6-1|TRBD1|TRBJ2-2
TGTGCCAGCAGACGGGACAGGGAATATACCGGGGAGCTGTTTTTT
CASRRDREYTGELFF
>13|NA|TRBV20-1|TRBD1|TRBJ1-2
TGCAGTGCAGGAGGGGGCGTATTCTATGGCTACACCTTC
CSAGGGVFYGYTF
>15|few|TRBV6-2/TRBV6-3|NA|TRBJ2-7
TGTGCCAGCAGCAGACTACAGCAGATAACCTACGAGCAGTACTTC
CASSRLQQITYEQYF
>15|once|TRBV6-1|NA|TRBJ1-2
TGTGCCAGCACCGACCAGGCCGCCGGGAACTATGGCTACACCTTC
CASTDQAAGNYGYTF
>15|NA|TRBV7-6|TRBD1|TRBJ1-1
TGTGCCAGCAGCTACCTACAGGGGCCCGACACTGAAGCTTTCTTT
CASSYLQGPDTEAFF
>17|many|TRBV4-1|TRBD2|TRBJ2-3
TGCGCCAGCAGCCAAGTCGTCTTGCGGGGGACCACAGATACGCAGTATTTT
CASSQVVLRGTTDTQYF
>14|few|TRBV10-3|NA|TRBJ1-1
TGTGCCATCAGTGTAGGAGGGAGGGACACTGAAGCTTTCTTT
CAISVGGRDTEAFF